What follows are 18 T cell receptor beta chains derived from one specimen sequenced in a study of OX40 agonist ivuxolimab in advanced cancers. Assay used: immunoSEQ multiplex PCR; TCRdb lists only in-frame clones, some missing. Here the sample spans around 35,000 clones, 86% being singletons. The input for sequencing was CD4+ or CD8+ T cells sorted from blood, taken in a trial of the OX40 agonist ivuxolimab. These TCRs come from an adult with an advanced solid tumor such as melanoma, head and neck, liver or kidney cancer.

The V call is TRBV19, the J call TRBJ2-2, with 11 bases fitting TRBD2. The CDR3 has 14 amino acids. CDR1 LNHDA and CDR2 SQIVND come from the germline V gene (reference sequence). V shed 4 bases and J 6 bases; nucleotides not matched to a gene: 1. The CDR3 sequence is CASSNSGGAGELFF. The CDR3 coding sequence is TGTGCCAGTAGTAATAGCGGGGGGGCCGGGGAGCTGTTTTTT. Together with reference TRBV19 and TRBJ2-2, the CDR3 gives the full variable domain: DGGITQSPKYLFRKEGQNVTLSCEQNLNHDAMYWYRQDPGQGLRLIYYSQIVNDFQKGDIAEGYSVSREKKESFPLTVTSAQKNPTAFYLCASSNSGGAGELFFGEGSRLTVL.

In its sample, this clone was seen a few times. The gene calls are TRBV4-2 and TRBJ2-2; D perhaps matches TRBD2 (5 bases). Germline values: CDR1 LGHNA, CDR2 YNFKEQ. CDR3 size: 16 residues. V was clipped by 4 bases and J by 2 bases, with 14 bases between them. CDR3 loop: CASSPLRETNTGELFF. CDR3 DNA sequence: TGTGCCAGCAGCCCCCTCCGGGAAACCAACACCGGGGAGCTGTTTTTT.

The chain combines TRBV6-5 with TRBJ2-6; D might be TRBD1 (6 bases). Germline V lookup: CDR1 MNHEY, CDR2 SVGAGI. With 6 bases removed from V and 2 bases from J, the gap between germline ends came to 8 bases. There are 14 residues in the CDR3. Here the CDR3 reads CASRHRAGANVLTF. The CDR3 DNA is TGTGCCAGCAGACACAGGGCTGGGGCCAACGTCCTGACTTTC.

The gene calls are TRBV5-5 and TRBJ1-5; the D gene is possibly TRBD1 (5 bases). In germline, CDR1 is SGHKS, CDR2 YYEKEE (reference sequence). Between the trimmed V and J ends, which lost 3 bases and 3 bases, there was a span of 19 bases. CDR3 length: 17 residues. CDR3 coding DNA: TGTGCCAGCAGCTGGGACCCAAAACTAGGGTCCAATCAGCCCCAGCATTTT. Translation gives CASSWDPKLGSNQPQHF.

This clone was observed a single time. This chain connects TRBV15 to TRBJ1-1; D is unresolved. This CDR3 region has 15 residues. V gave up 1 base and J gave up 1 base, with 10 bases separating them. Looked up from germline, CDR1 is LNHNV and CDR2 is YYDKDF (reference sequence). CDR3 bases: TGTGCCACCAGCAGAGCCCCCAACCGGAACACTGAAGCTTTCTTT. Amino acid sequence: CATSRAPNRNTEAFF.

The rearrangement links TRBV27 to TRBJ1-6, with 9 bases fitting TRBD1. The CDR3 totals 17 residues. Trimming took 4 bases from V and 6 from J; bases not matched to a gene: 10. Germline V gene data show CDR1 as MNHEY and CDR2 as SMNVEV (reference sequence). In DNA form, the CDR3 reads TGTGCCAGCAGTTCAATGACAGGGGGTTCCGGTAATTCACCCCTCCACTTT. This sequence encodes CASSSMTGGSGNSPLHF.

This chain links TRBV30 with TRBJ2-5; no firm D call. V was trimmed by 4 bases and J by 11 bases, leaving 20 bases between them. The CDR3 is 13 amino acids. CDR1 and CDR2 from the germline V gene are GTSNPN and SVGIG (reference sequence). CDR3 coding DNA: TGTGCCTGGACTCCGGGCCCCCGGGCTGAGCAGTACTTC. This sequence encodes CAWTPGPRAEQYF.

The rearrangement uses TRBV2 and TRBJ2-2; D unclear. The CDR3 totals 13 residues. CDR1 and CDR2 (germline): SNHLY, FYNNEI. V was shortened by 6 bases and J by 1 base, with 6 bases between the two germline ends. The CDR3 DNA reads TGTGCCAGCAGCCTGAGGAACACCGGGGAGCTGTTTTTT. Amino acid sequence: CASSLRNTGELFF.

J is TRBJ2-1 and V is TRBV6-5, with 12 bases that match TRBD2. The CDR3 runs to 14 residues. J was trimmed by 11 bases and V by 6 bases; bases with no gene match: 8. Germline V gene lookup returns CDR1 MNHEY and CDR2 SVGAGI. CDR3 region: CASSSSGGALKQFF. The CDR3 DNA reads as TGTGCCAGCAGCTCTAGCGGGGGGGCCTTAAAGCAGTTCTTC.

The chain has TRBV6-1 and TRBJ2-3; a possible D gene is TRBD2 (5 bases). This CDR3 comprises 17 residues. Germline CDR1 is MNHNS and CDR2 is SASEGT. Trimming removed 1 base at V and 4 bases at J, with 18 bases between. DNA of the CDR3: TGTGCCAGCAGTGAAGGCTACGGACTTTTAAGCGCAGATACGCAGTATTTT. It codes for CASSEGYGLLSADTQYF.

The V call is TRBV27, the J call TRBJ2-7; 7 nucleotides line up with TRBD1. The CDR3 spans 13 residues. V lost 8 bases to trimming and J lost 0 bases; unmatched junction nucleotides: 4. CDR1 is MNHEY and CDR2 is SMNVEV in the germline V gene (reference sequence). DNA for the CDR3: TGTGCCAGCGGCCGGGACAGCTCCTACGAGCAGTACTTC. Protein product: CASGRDSSYEQYF.

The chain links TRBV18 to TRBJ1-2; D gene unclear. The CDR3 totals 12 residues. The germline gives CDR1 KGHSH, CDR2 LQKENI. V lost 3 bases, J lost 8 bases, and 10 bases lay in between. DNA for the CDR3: TGTGCCAGCTCACCGGTGGAAGGCGGCTACACCTTC. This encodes CASSPVEGGYTF.

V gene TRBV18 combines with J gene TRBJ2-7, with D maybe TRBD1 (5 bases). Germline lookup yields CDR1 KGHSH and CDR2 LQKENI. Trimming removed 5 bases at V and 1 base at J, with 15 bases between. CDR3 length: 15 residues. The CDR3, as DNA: TGTGCCAGCTCAGACGGCCAGGGCGGTTCCTACGAGCAGTACTTC. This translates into CASSDGQGGSYEQYF.

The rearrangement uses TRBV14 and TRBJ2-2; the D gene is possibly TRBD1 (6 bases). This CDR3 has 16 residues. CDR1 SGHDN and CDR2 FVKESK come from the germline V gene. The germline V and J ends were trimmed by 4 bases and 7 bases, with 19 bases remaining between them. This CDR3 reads CASSPPGTRTNGELFF. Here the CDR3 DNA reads TGTGCCAGCAGCCCGCCGGGGACAAGAACAAACGGGGAGCTGTTTTTT.

The CDR3 nucleotides read TGTGCCAGCAGCTTAACCGGGACAGGGTGGGAGCAGTACTTC. Translating it yields CASSLTGTGWEQYF. V gene TRBV7-2 combines with J gene TRBJ2-7; 9 nucleotides match TRBD1. CDR3 size: 14 residues. The germline V gene has CDR1 SGHTA and CDR2 FQGNSA. After removal of 2 bases from V and 7 bases from J, the junction contained 6 bases not matched to a gene.

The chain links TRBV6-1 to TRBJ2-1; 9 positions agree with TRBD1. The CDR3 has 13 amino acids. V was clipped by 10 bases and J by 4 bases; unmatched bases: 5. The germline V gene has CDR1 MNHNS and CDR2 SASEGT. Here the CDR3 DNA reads TGTGCCATCACAGGGGGCTGGTACAATGAGCAGTTCTTC. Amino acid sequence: CAITGGWYNEQFF.

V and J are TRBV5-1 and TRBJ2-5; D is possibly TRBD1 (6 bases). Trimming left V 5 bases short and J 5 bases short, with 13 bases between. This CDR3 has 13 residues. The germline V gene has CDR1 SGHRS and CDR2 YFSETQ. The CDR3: CASRVGARETQYF. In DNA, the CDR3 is TGCGCCAGCAGGGTGGGGGCGCGGGAGACCCAGTACTTC.

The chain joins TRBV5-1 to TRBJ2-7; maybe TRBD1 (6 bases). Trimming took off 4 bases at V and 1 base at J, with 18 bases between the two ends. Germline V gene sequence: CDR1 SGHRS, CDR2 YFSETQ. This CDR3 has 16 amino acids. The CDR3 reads CASSPAPHGTSYEQYF. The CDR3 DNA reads TGCGCCAGCAGCCCAGCGCCTCACGGGACATCCTACGAGCAGTACTTC.